These T cell receptor beta chains were read from a single sample in a study of blood T cell repertoires in COVID-19. Method: immunoSEQ multiplex PCR; TCRdb's copy keeps in-frame clones and lacks some. The sample records around 200,000 clones, over 75% being singletons. Sequencing was carried out using peripheral blood. The receptors were gathered from a man in his forties or fifties with acute or convalescent COVID-19. The CDR3 runs from the conserved cysteine through the conserved F or W. The D gene is left open where the match is weak.

v_gene: TRBV2; j_gene: TRBJ1-5; d_gene: TRBD1; CDR3aa: CASSGTGGSQPQHF
v_gene: TRBV21-1; j_gene: TRBJ1-1; d_gene: NA; CDR3aa: CASSKVNTEAFF
v_gene: TRBV10-1; j_gene: TRBJ2-5; d_gene: TRBD2; CDR3aa: CASSGAGEQETQYF
v_gene: TRBV2; j_gene: TRBJ2-3; d_gene: TRBD2; CDR3aa: CASRRTSAADTQYF
v_gene: TRBV4-1; j_gene: TRBJ1-5; d_gene: NA; CDR3aa: CASSQERGAGEPQHF
v_gene: TRBV18; j_gene: TRBJ2-5; d_gene: TRBD2; CDR3aa: CASSPSPASGGAQETQYF
v_gene: TRBV7-9; j_gene: TRBJ1-2; d_gene: NA; CDR3aa: CASSLNRVGYTF
v_gene: TRBV7-3; j_gene: TRBJ2-2; d_gene: NA; CDR3aa: CASSDSLVLSGELFF
v_gene: TRBV6-5; j_gene: TRBJ1-2; d_gene: TRBD1; CDR3aa: CASSRDRGFYGYTF
v_gene: TRBV6-5; j_gene: TRBJ1-1; d_gene: TRBD1; CDR3aa: CASSRRTGKHTEAFF
v_gene: TRBV6-5; j_gene: TRBJ2-1; d_gene: TRBD1; CDR3aa: CASSYLGQHSYNEQFF
v_gene: TRBV7-9; j_gene: TRBJ1-2; d_gene: NA; CDR3aa: CASSFEGWGYTF
v_gene: TRBV6-5; j_gene: TRBJ1-2; d_gene: TRBD1; CDR3aa: CASRTGGEYGYTF
v_gene: TRBV6-5; j_gene: TRBJ1-1; d_gene: TRBD1; CDR3aa: CASLKDRGLEAFF
v_gene: TRBV6-5; j_gene: TRBJ2-7; d_gene: TRBD1; CDR3aa: CASSTGGGQGREQYF
v_gene: TRBV7-9; j_gene: TRBJ1-4; d_gene: TRBD1; CDR3aa: CASSLPQGIGSATLFF
v_gene: TRBV7-6; j_gene: TRBJ2-1; d_gene: NA; CDR3aa: CASSLVPGGQNRYNEQFF
v_gene: TRBV2; j_gene: TRBJ2-1; d_gene: TRBD2; CDR3aa: CASSDSLGLAGRTGEQFF
v_gene: TRBV29-1; j_gene: TRBJ1-2; d_gene: NA; CDR3aa: CSVQAGALANYGYTF
v_gene: TRBV10-1; j_gene: TRBJ1-2; d_gene: NA; CDR3aa: CASSEGGYGYTF
v_gene: TRBV19; j_gene: TRBJ1-4; d_gene: NA; CDR3aa: CASREGTSSNEKLFF
v_gene: TRBV21-1; j_gene: TRBJ1-1; d_gene: NA; CDR3aa: CASSTAGDRMNTEAFF
v_gene: TRBV6-2/TRBV6-3; j_gene: TRBJ1-5; d_gene: NA; CDR3aa: CASSYQGTTPQHF
v_gene: TRBV29-1; j_gene: TRBJ2-1; d_gene: TRBD2; CDR3aa: CSVLGRGRGSYNEQFF
v_gene: TRBV27; j_gene: TRBJ1-2; d_gene: TRBD1; CDR3aa: CASSFRTGKDGYTF
v_gene: TRBV15; j_gene: TRBJ1-1; d_gene: NA; CDR3aa: CATSRNNGGYTEAFF
v_gene: TRBV3-1/TRBV3-2; j_gene: TRBJ2-1; d_gene: NA; CDR3aa: CASSQVGQREQFF
v_gene: TRBV11-1; j_gene: TRBJ2-3; d_gene: TRBD2; CDR3aa: CASSPTSGGTDTQYF